These 22 T cell receptor beta chains were sequenced from one sample in a study of T-cell memory formation after mild COVID-19. TCRdb processed the 5' RACE reads anew with MiXCR; each CDR3 protein has one entry. The sample includes more than 25,000 distinct CDR3 sequences, around 15% seen only once; the top ten take approximately 1.5%. Sequencing input: PBMCs or a T cell subset sorted from them (not recorded which). The source of these receptors is an adult who had mild COVID-19 (a few samples of this study predate the infection). Cell type and time point are not known.

This clonotype was observed at least ten times. The V gene is TRBV6-2 or TRBV6-3, the J gene TRBJ2-1, with D perhaps matching TRBD1 or TRBD2 (5 bases each). The V and J ends lost 6 bases and 7 bases respectively, with 10 bases between them. The CDR3 consists of 12 residues. Germline CDR1 is MNHEY and CDR2 is SVGEGT. CDR3 coding DNA: TGTGCCAGCAGGGAGAGGGGAAATGAGCAGTTCTTC. Translating it yields CASRERGNEQFF.

This clonotype has at least ten counts. The chain uses TRBV5-1 and TRBJ2-7, with TRBD1 matching over 7 bases. Unmatched junction bases numbered 16, after V lost 4 bases and J lost 12 bases. This CDR3 contains 14 residues. Per the germline V gene, CDR1 is SGHRS and CDR2 is YFSETQ. The CDR3: CASSTGTANNLLYF. Here the CDR3 DNA reads TGCGCCAGCAGCACCGGGACAGCTAACAATTTGTTGTACTTC.

The chain couples TRBV7-2 to TRBJ2-5, with D perhaps being TRBD1 or TRBD2 (6 bases each). V gave up 4 bases and J gave up 5 bases, with 11 bases separating them. The CDR3 loop spans 13 amino acids. Germline-derived CDR1 and CDR2 are SGHTA and FQGNSA. CDR3 sequence reads: CASSSWGAETQYF. The DNA of the CDR3 is TGTGCCAGCAGCTCTTGGGGGGCGGAGACCCAGTACTTC.

The chain employs TRBV5-1 and TRBJ2-3; TRBD1 matches 7 bases. J lost 3 bases, V lost 6 bases, and 10 bases had no gene match. CDR3 length: 15 residues. Germline CDR1 SGHRS, CDR2 YFSETQ. CDR3: CASTTRGPETDTQYF. As DNA, the CDR3 is TGCGCCAGCACTACGAGGGGGCCGGAGACAGATACGCAGTATTTT. The entire variable domain, with the rest obtained from reference TRBV5-1 and TRBJ2-3, is as follows: KAGVTQTPRYLIKTRGQQVTLSCSPISGHRSVSWYQQTPGQGLQFLFEYFSETQRNKGNFPGRFSGRQFSNSRSEMNVSTLELGDSALYLCASTTRGPETDTQYFGPGTRLTVL.

Here the CDR3 reads CASSLTPESGAYEQYF. The CDR3 DNA follows: TGTGCCAGCAGCCTAACCCCGGAAAGCGGGGCCTACGAGCAGTACTTC. The chain recombines TRBV5-5 with TRBJ2-7; 7 positions match TRBD2. Unmatched junction bases numbered 12, after V lost 4 bases and J lost 2 bases. This CDR3 contains 16 residues. CDR1 is SGHKS and CDR2 is YYEKEE in the germline V gene (reference sequence).

This chain joins TRBV6-5 and TRBJ2-7; D possibly corresponds to TRBD1 (5 bases). Trimming removed 4 bases at V and 2 bases at J, with 18 bases between. This CDR3 has 16 residues. Per the germline V gene, CDR1 is MNHEY and CDR2 is SVGAGI. CDR3 in DNA: TGTGCCAGCAGTTCTGACAGCTATAGAGAGGCCTACGAGCAGTACTTC. The encoded protein is CASSSDSYREAYEQYF.

This clonotype was seen ten or more times. The rearrangement links TRBV19 to TRBJ2-1, with 8 bases fitting TRBD1. The CDR3 has 17 amino acids. The germline CDR1 and CDR2 sequences are LNHDA and SQIVND (reference sequence). The junction had 10 bases not matched to a gene; V was cut back by 3 bases and J by 3 bases. The CDR3, as DNA: TGTGCCAGTAGTATCGAAGGGACAGGAACACTCTACAATGAGCAGTTCTTC. As protein: CASSIEGTGTLYNEQFF.

This clonotype was counted at least ten times. The chain links TRBV5-1 to TRBJ2-7, with D tentatively TRBD1 (5 bases). CDR3 length: 13 residues. V was shortened by 0 bases and J by 7 bases, with 11 bases between the two germline ends. Germline lookup yields CDR1 SGHRS and CDR2 YFSETQ. This CDR3 reads CASSLDRPREQYF. In nucleotides, the CDR3 is TGCGCCAGCAGCTTGGACAGGCCGCGGGAGCAGTACTTC.

The gene calls are TRBV12-3 or TRBV12-4 and TRBJ2-5, with TRBD1 matching over 8 bases. J gave up 5 bases and V 7 bases, and 6 bases lay outside the gene matches. The CDR3 has 13 residues. The CDR3 protein is CASTEDRDETQYF. The CDR3 DNA reads TGTGCCAGCACAGAGGACAGGGATGAGACCCAGTACTTC.

The V call is TRBV6-1, the J call TRBJ2-7; TRBD2 matches 9 bases. Germline values: CDR1 MNHNS, CDR2 SASEGT. With 2 bases clipped from V and 0 bases from J, the junction kept 5 bases outside the gene matches. The CDR3 loop spans 16 amino acids. In DNA form, the CDR3 reads TGTGCCAGCAGTGAACAGTTTAGCGGGAGCTCCTACGAGCAGTACTTC. This sequence encodes CASSEQFSGSSYEQYF.

V and J are TRBV5-4 and TRBJ2-2, with D perhaps assigned TRBD1 or TRBD2 (6 bases each). Germline V CDR1 and CDR2: SGHNT, YYREEE (reference sequence). V was pared by 0 bases and J by 5 bases, with 8 bases between. The length of the CDR3 is 14 residues. CDR3: CASSLAGATGELFF. CDR3 DNA: TGTGCCAGCAGCTTGGCGGGGGCTACCGGGGAGCTGTTTTTT.

DNA of the CDR3: TGTGCCAGCAGCTTAGGGGGAATAGCGGGAGCCGCTTACAATGAGCAGTTCTTC. It is translated as CASSLGGIAGAAYNEQFF. This sequence joins TRBV7-8 and TRBJ2-1; 9 positions match TRBD2. This CDR3 spans 18 amino acids. V trimming: 1 base; J trimming: 4 bases; junction bases outside the gene matches: 11. Germline V CDR1 and CDR2: SGHVS, FQNEAQ.

Ten or more counts support this clonotype. The chain recombines TRBV25-1 with TRBJ2-1, with TRBD2 as a possible D gene (6 bases). The CDR3 contains 13 residues. The V gene lost 2 bases and the J gene lost 7 bases, with 9 bases spanning the gap. Germline CDR1 reads MGHDK; CDR2 reads SYGVNS. The CDR3 sequence: CASSELGGNEQFF. Here the CDR3 DNA reads TGTGCCAGCAGTGAACTCGGGGGTAATGAGCAGTTCTTC.

At least ten counts were recorded for this clonotype. The chain links TRBV2 to TRBJ1-1, with 7 bases lining up with TRBD1. CDR1 is SNHLY and CDR2 is FYNNEI in the germline V gene. V shed 9 bases and J 4 bases; nucleotides not matched to a gene: 5. CDR3 size: 12 residues. The CDR3 sequence is CASDRDSTEAFF. The DNA for the CDR3 is TGTGCCAGTGACCGGGACAGCACTGAAGCTTTCTTT.

The table lists this clonotype with many counts. The rearrangement links TRBV9 to TRBJ2-5; weak D call: TRBD1 (5 bases). CDR1 and CDR2 (germline): SGDLS, YYNGEE. The V and J ends lost 0 bases and 3 bases respectively, with 9 bases between them. The CDR3 consists of 14 residues. CDR3 in amino acids: CASSVAGAKETQYF. In nucleotides, the CDR3 is TGTGCCAGCAGCGTAGCTGGGGCGAAAGAGACCCAGTACTTC.

This clonotype was counted only a few times. The chain joins TRBV12-3 or TRBV12-4 to TRBJ2-1; perhaps TRBD1 as D (5 bases). There are 13 residues in the CDR3. The germline V and J ends were trimmed by 2 bases and 9 bases, with 11 bases remaining between them. In DNA, the CDR3 is TGTGCCAGCAGTTTAAGACAGCGAAGTGAGCAGTTCTTC. This encodes CASSLRQRSEQFF.

There are many counts of this clonotype. This rearrangement joins TRBV12-3 or TRBV12-4 to TRBJ1-1; unclear D gene. V was clipped by 1 base and J by 2 bases, with 11 bases between them. The CDR3 spans 15 residues. CDR3 loop: CASSLDGSYNTEAFF. The CDR3 DNA sequence: TGTGCCAGCAGTTTAGATGGCAGTTATAACACTGAAGCTTTCTTT.

The table lists this clonotype with many counts. J is TRBJ2-1 and V is TRBV7-3; perhaps TRBD1 as D (5 bases). CDR1 and CDR2 (germline): SGHTA, FQGTGA. V gave up 3 bases and J gave up 9 bases, with 12 bases separating them. This CDR3 comprises 13 residues. The chain's CDR3 is CASSFNRGSEQFF. The CDR3 nucleotides read TGTGCCAGCAGCTTTAATAGGGGAAGTGAGCAGTTCTTC.

This clonotype was seen at least ten times. The genes are TRBV5-1 and TRBJ1-6; 9 bases match TRBD1. V gave up 4 bases and J gave up 5 bases; unmatched junction bases: 4. This CDR3 is built from 15 residues. Germline V gives CDR1 SGHRS, CDR2 YFSETQ. CDR3: CASSPRTGDNSPLHF. Written as DNA, the CDR3 is TGCGCCAGCAGCCCAAGGACAGGGGATAATTCACCCCTCCACTTT.

This clonotype was counted at least ten times. The CDR3 sequence is CASTPHNEQFF. In nucleotides, the CDR3 is TGTGCCAGTACCCCCCACAATGAGCAGTTCTTC. The genes are TRBV18 and TRBJ2-1; D is undetermined. The CDR3 contains 11 residues. Germline V gene sequence: CDR1 KGHSH, CDR2 LQKENI. Trimming shortened V by 9 bases and J by 5 bases, and 8 bases separated the two germline ends.

The chain's CDR3 is CASSLGAYGNQPQHF. The CDR3 DNA follows: TGTGCCAGCAGCTTGGGCGCGTACGGCAATCAGCCCCAGCATTTT. J is TRBJ1-5 and V is TRBV5-5; D not certain. Germline V lookup: CDR1 SGHKS, CDR2 YYEKEE (reference sequence). The CDR3 is 15 residues long. V was pared by 0 bases and J by 2 bases, with 9 bases between.

This clonotype was recorded many times. J is TRBJ2-3 and V is TRBV4-1; 8 nucleotides agree with TRBD2. The CDR3 extends over 16 amino acids. Trimming took 2 bases from V and 2 from J; bases not matched to a gene: 6. Looked up from germline, CDR1 is MGHRA and CDR2 is YSYEKL. In DNA form, the CDR3 reads TGCGCCAGCAGCCAATTGCGGGGGGACAACACAGATACGCAGTATTTT. Amino acids: CASSQLRGDNTDTQYF.